These T cell receptor beta chains were read from a single sample in a study of cytomegalovirus exposure and HLA in healthy donors. Clones were read by immunoSEQ multiplex PCR, and TCRdb kept only the in-frame ones, dropping some. The profile shows 250,000 to 400,000 clones, 70% to 90% of them singletons. The sequencing sample was made of PBMCs. Receptors originate from a man aged 25 to 40 in good health and CMV-seronegative. CDR3s include the opening cysteine and the closing phenylalanine or tryptophan. The D gene is left open where the match is weak.

d_gene: -; j_gene: TRBJ2-7; v_gene: TRBV15; CDR3nt: TGTGCCACCAGCGCTCCGACCGACAGGAGAAAGCAGTACTTC; CDR3aa: CATSAPTDRRKQYF
d_gene: -; j_gene: TRBJ1-1; v_gene: TRBV2; CDR3nt: TGTGCCAGCAGTCCAGACAGGATAAAAGCTGAAGCTTTCTTT; CDR3aa: CASSPDRIKAEAFF
d_gene: TRBD2; j_gene: TRBJ2-5; v_gene: TRBV4-3; CDR3nt: TGCGCCAGCAGCCCGCGGGGGGACCGAGAAGAGACCCAGTACTTC; CDR3aa: CASSPRGDREETQYF
d_gene: -; j_gene: TRBJ1-1; v_gene: TRBV4-3; CDR3nt: TGCGCCAGCAGGCGCGTAAGGAACACTGAAGCTTTCTTT; CDR3aa: CASRRVRNTEAFF
d_gene: -; j_gene: TRBJ1-1; v_gene: TRBV9; CDR3nt: TGTGCCAGCAGCGACGGGAGGACAAGCTACACTGAAGCTTTCTTT; CDR3aa: CASSDGRTSYTEAFF
d_gene: TRBD1; j_gene: TRBJ2-2; v_gene: TRBV5-1; CDR3nt: TGCGCCAGCAGCGACGGGACAGGGGTGTCCGGGGAGCTGTTTTTT; CDR3aa: CASSDGTGVSGELFF
d_gene: -; j_gene: TRBJ1-4; v_gene: TRBV6-6; CDR3nt: TGTGCCAGCAGTCCCCGACAGGTTAATGAAAAACTGTTTTTT; CDR3aa: CASSPRQVNEKLFF
d_gene: TRBD1; j_gene: TRBJ1-3; v_gene: TRBV7-9; CDR3nt: TGTGCCAGCAGCCGACTGGACAGGGTAGTCTCTGGAAACACCATATATTTT; CDR3aa: CASSRLDRVVSGNTIYF
d_gene: TRBD1; j_gene: TRBJ1-2; v_gene: TRBV6-5; CDR3nt: TGTGCCAGCGGCGCCCTGGCAGGGGGTTATGGCTACACCTTC; CDR3aa: CASGALAGGYGYTF
d_gene: TRBD1; j_gene: TRBJ2-7; v_gene: TRBV6-5; CDR3nt: TGTGCCAGCAGGGGGGACAGGCGACCCTACGAGCAGTACTTC; CDR3aa: CASRGDRRPYEQYF
d_gene: -; j_gene: TRBJ2-7; v_gene: TRBV5-4; CDR3nt: TGTGCCAGCAGCTTCGGTTACGAGCAGTACTTC; CDR3aa: CASSFGYEQYF
d_gene: TRBD2; j_gene: TRBJ2-1; v_gene: TRBV7-9; CDR3nt: TGTGCCAGCAAGGGGAGGCGGGGGGGCCGGGATGAGCAGTTCTTC; CDR3aa: CASKGRRGGRDEQFF